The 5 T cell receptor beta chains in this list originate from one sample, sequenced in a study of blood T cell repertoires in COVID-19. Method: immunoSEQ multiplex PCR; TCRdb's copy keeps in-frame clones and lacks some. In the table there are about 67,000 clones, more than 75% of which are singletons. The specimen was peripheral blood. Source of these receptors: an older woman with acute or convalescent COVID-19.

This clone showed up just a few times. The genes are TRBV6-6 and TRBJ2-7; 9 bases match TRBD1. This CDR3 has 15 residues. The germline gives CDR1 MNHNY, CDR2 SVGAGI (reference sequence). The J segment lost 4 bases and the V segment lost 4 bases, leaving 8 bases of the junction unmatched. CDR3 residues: CASSSAGTGNYEQYV. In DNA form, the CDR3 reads TGTGCCAGCAGTTCGGCCGGGACAGGGAATTACGAGCAGTACGTC.

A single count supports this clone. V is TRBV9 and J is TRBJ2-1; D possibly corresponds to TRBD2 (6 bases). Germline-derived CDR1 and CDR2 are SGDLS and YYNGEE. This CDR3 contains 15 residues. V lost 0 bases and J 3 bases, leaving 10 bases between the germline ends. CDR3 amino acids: CASSVGLGGYNEQFF. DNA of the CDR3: TGTGCCAGCAGCGTAGGCTTGGGGGGCTACAATGAGCAGTTCTTC.

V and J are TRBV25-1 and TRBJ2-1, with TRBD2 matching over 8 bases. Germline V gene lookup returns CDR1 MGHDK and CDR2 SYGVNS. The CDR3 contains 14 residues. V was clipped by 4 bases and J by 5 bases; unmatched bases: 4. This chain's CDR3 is CASSGSGGHNEQFF. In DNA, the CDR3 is TGTGCCAGCAGTGGGTCGGGAGGGCACAATGAGCAGTTCTTC.

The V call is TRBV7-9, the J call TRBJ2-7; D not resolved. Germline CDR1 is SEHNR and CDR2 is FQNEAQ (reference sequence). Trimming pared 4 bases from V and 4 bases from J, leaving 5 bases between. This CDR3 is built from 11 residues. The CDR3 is CASSSTYEQYV. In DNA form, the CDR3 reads TGTGCCAGCAGCTCAACATACGAGCAGTACGTC.

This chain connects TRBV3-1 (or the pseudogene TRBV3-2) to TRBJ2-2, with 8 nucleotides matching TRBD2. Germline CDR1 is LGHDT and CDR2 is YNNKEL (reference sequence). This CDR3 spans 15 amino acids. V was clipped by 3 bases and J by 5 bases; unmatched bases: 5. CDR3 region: CASSQGLGWTGELFF. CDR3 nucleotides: TGTGCCAGCAGCCAGGGACTAGGGTGGACCGGGGAGCTGTTTTTT.